This T cell receptor (beta chain) was recorded in a study of beta chain features in type 1 diabetes. Whole-study findings and limits: TCRB CDR3s were moderately but significantly shorter in Type 1 diabetes patients in all four CD4+ subsets.

Points on this clone: Its antigen remains unidentified.

Per the germline V gene, CDR1 is MGHDK and CDR2 is SYGVNS. CDR3 length equals 16 residues. The ends lost 2 bases at V and 8 bases at J; junction bases unmatched: 10. The study reverse transcribed the entire isolated RNA, so it sequenced expressed TCRB transcripts. The protocol was immunoSEQ multiplex PCR, while the TCRdb copy is restricted to in-frame clones and leaves out a portion. The sample has around 100,000 clones, 25% to 35% seen once. Sample: central memory CD4+ T cells from blood. The chain carries TRBV25-1 and TRBJ2-1, with 9 bases matching TRBD1. The TCR comes from a young woman with type 1 diabetes. In DNA form, the CDR3 reads TGTGCCAGCAGTGAACTCCCCGGACAGGGGAGGGATGAGCAGTTCTTC. Its translation is CASSELPGQGRDEQFF.